Shown below are 24 T cell receptor beta chains from a single sample sequenced in a study of HIV-infected patients and healthy controls. cDNA was made from roughly 500 ng RNA using alpha and beta constant primers. Each of the alpha and beta chains got its own library through chain-specific third strand synthesis with indices. TCRdb reprocessed the 5' RACE reads via MiXCR and lists one record per CDR3 protein. The sample holds roughly 20,000 distinct CDR3 sequences, approximately 7.7% seen once. Antiretroviral therapy had run roughly three months, about 14 weeks, before follow-up blood collection. All unsorted peripheral T cells were captured because whole blood was used without fractionation. The sequenced sample was blood, obtained during antiretroviral therapy. The receptor source for this set is an adult with HIV infection.

The chain recombines TRBV7-8 with TRBJ2-3, with D possibly TRBD2 on 7 matching bases. Trimming took off 0 bases at V and 4 bases at J, with 14 bases between the two ends. The CDR3 loop spans 16 amino acids. CDR1 SGHVS and CDR2 FQNEAQ come from the germline V gene. In DNA, the CDR3 is TGTGCCAGCAGCTTAGCGTTAGGAGGGGGGGCAGATACGCAGTATTTT. It specifies CASSLALGGGADTQYF.

This clonotype was counted at least ten times. The V and J genes are TRBV11-2 and TRBJ1-1; tentative D call: TRBD1 (6 bases). Trimming stripped 5 bases from V and 0 bases from J, with 13 bases between. Germline V gene data show CDR1 as SGHAT and CDR2 as FQNNGV. This CDR3 spans 15 amino acids. The CDR3 sequence: CASSPPGGLNTEAFF. The CDR3 DNA reads as TGTGCCAGCAGCCCCCCGGGGGGGCTGAACACTGAAGCTTTCTTT.

This clonotype is categorized as medium-sized (0.01 to 0.1%). This rearrangement joins TRBV7-9 to TRBJ1-1; 7 nucleotides align to TRBD1. Germline loops: CDR1 SEHNR, CDR2 FQNEAQ (reference sequence). CDR3 size: 13 residues. With V trimmed by 5 bases and J by 4 bases, 4 bases remained unmatched. DNA of the CDR3: TGTGCCAGCAGCACAGGGGACGGCACTGAAGCTTTCTTT. Translating it yields CASSTGDGTEAFF.

This clonotype was detected ten times or more. This chain links TRBV20-1 with TRBJ2-7, with 8 bases lining up with TRBD1. The length of the CDR3 is 15 residues. Trimming cost V 3 bases and J 3 bases; bases outside gene matches: 10. Germline-derived CDR1 and CDR2 are DFQATT and SNEGSKA (reference sequence). The CDR3 is CSARADTGGGYEQYF. The CDR3 DNA reads TGCAGTGCTAGGGCTGATACAGGGGGAGGCTACGAGCAGTACTTC.

This chain joins TRBV6-2 or TRBV6-3 and TRBJ1-1; 9 bases line up with TRBD1. With V trimmed by 6 bases and J by 1 base, 3 bases remained unmatched. The CDR3 loop spans 14 amino acids. The germline V gene has CDR1 MNHEY and CDR2 SVGEGT. In nucleotides, the CDR3 is TGTGCCAGCAGCCGGGGACAGGGGAACACTGAAGCTTTCTTT. This codes for CASSRGQGNTEAFF.

Many counts were recorded for this clonotype. J is TRBJ2-2 and V is TRBV20-1; 8 bases line up with TRBD1. The CDR3 length is 14 residues. Germline V gene data show CDR1 as DFQATT and CDR2 as SNEGSKA (reference sequence). Trimming cost V 3 bases and J 6 bases; bases outside gene matches: 6. This CDR3 is CSARTGVYAGELFF. DNA of the CDR3: TGCAGTGCTAGGACAGGGGTTTATGCCGGGGAGCTGTTTTTT.

The chain carries TRBV9 and TRBJ2-3; D may be TRBD1 (5 bases). From germline, CDR1 is SGDLS and CDR2 YYNGEE. Between the trimmed V and J ends, which lost 0 bases and 5 bases, there was a span of 7 bases. The CDR3 spans 13 residues. CDR3 DNA sequence: TGTGCCAGCAGCGTAGAGGGGCTAGATACGCAGTATTTT. It yields the protein CASSVEGLDTQYF.

There are many counts of this clonotype. J is TRBJ2-3 and V is TRBV24-1, with D uncertain. CDR1 is KGHDR and CDR2 is SFDVKD in the germline V gene. With 8 bases removed from V and 14 bases from J, the gap between germline ends came to 10 bases. This CDR3 has 9 amino acids. The DNA of the CDR3 is TGTGCCACCACTAGAAAAAGGTATTTT. Its protein product is CATTRKRYF.

At least ten counts were recorded for this clonotype. CDR3: CSVDRGLLETQYF. Written as DNA, the CDR3 is TGCAGCGTCGACAGGGGGCTTTTGGAGACCCAGTACTTC. The chain combines TRBV29-1 with TRBJ2-5; 10 bases line up with TRBD1. This CDR3 has 13 amino acids. Germline-derived CDR1 and CDR2 are SQVTM and ANQGSEA. Trimming at V came to 6 bases and at J to 5 bases, leaving 6 bases not matched to a gene.

There are a few counts of this clonotype. The chain couples TRBV29-1 to TRBJ2-3; 8 bases are a match to TRBD1. J lost 6 bases, V lost 8 bases, and 7 bases had no gene match. The germline V gene encodes CDR1 SQVTM and CDR2 ANQGSEA. The length of the CDR3 is 12 residues. CDR3 protein: CSLGRGPDTQYF. CDR3 bases: TGCAGCCTCGGCAGGGGGCCGGATACGCAGTATTTT.

This clonotype showed up just a few times. The chain joins TRBV5-1 to TRBJ2-7, with 10 bases fitting TRBD1. CDR3 length: 14 amino acids. Trimming took 4 bases from V and 7 from J; bases not matched to a gene: 8. The germline V gene has CDR1 SGHRS and CDR2 YFSETQ. CDR3 in DNA: TGCGCCAGCAGCCTGGGACAGGGGTCTGGAGAGCAGTACTTC. Its protein is CASSLGQGSGEQYF.

This clonotype has more than one count but fewer than ten. The genes are TRBV28 and TRBJ1-2, with D perhaps TRBD1 (5 bases). The CDR3 totals 12 residues. From germline, CDR1 is MDHEN and CDR2 SYDVKM. Trimming took off 1 base at V and 8 bases at J, with 8 bases between the two ends. For the CDR3, the DNA is TGTGCCAGCAGTTTATTAGGGACGGGCTACACCTTC. Its protein product is CASSLLGTGYTF.

This clonotype was observed many times. V gene TRBV12-3 or TRBV12-4 combines with J gene TRBJ1-2, with 9 bases matching TRBD1. This CDR3 is built from 15 residues. J gave up 1 base and V 5 bases, and 5 bases lay outside the gene matches. CDR3 in DNA: TGTGCCAGCAGTCCCACAGGGGGCATTAACTATGGCTACACCTTC. Its protein product is CASSPTGGINYGYTF.

Many counts were recorded for this clonotype. The chain combines TRBV29-1 with TRBJ2-5; no firm D call. This CDR3 region has 14 residues. V was trimmed by 3 bases and J by 4 bases, leaving 15 bases between them. The germline CDR1 and CDR2 sequences are SQVTM and ANQGSEA. CDR3 region: CSVEGTGQPETQYF. CDR3 DNA: TGCAGCGTTGAGGGTACGGGCCAGCCAGAGACCCAGTACTTC.

This clonotype has ten or more counts. The rearrangement links TRBV28 to TRBJ2-7; 10 positions match TRBD2. CDR1 MDHEN and CDR2 SYDVKM come from the germline V gene. This CDR3 region has 15 residues. Trimming removed 2 bases from V and 4 bases from J; junction bases left unmatched: 5. CDR3 in amino acids: CASSLRPSGSYEQYF. DNA for the CDR3: TGTGCCAGCAGTTTAAGACCTAGCGGGAGTTACGAGCAGTACTTC.

This clonotype has at least ten counts. The rearrangement joins TRBV7-9 to TRBJ1-5, with a possible D match to TRBD1 (6 bases). The ends were cut back, 4 bases at V and 0 bases at J, with 13 bases in the middle. Germline loops: CDR1 SEHNR, CDR2 FQNEAQ (reference sequence). The length of the CDR3 is 16 residues. The CDR3 sequence: CASSSGHGYSNQPQHF. In DNA form, the CDR3 reads TGTGCCAGCAGCTCGGGACACGGTTATAGCAATCAGCCCCAGCATTTT.

This clonotype showed up many times. The chain links TRBV27 to TRBJ1-4; 7 bases agree with TRBD1. Per the germline V gene, CDR1 is MNHEY and CDR2 is SMNVEV (reference sequence). The CDR3 loop spans 15 amino acids. Trimming took 5 bases from V and 1 from J; bases not matched to a gene: 4. CDR3 bases: TGTGCCAGCAGTACTCGGACAGGAACTAATGAAAAACTGTTTTTT. This translates into CASSTRTGTNEKLFF.

This clonotype was observed at least ten times. The chain is built from TRBV10-3 and TRBJ1-1, with D unclear. V was cut by 3 bases and J by 2 bases, with 7 bases left in between. Germline values: CDR1 ENHRY, CDR2 SYGVKD. The CDR3 is 13 amino acids. The chain's CDR3 is CAISEHPNTEAFF. CDR3 bases: TGTGCCATCAGTGAACATCCTAACACTGAAGCTTTCTTT.

This clonotype was picked up many times. The chain combines TRBV18 with TRBJ1-3; no reliable D call. V lost 3 bases and J lost 4, with 7 bases in between. The CDR3 has 13 residues. Germline values: CDR1 KGHSH, CDR2 LQKENI. CDR3 loop: CASSPGGGNTIYF. Here the CDR3 DNA reads TGTGCCAGCTCACCTGGTGGAGGAAACACCATATATTTT.

This clonotype has ten or more counts. The chain joins TRBV27 to TRBJ2-7, with a tentative D call TRBD1 (6 bases). V shed 8 bases and J shed 6 bases, with 14 bases lying between them. CDR1 and CDR2 from the germline V gene are MNHEY and SMNVEV (reference sequence). There are 12 residues in the CDR3. In nucleotides, the CDR3 is TGTGCCAGCTCGGTTCCAGGGGTCGAGCAGTACTTC. It encodes CASSVPGVEQYF.

In its sample, this clonotype is medium-sized. The chain joins TRBV5-3 to TRBJ1-1; TRBD1 agrees at 7 bases. TRBV5-3 is classed as an ORF, of uncertain function. V shed 4 bases, J shed 4 bases, and the junction held 7 bases outside the gene matches. The CDR3 loop spans 14 amino acids. CDR3 nucleotide sequence: TGTGCCAGAAGCCCCCATGGACAGGCCACTGAAGCTTTCTTT. It translates to CARSPHGQATEAFF.

This clonotype was counted ten times or more. The CDR3 is CSVGGTRLTYEQYF. Written as DNA, the CDR3 is TGCAGCGTTGGAGGGACGAGACTTACCTACGAGCAGTACTTC. V gene TRBV29-1 combines with J gene TRBJ2-7; D possibly uses TRBD1 or TRBD2 (5 bases each). With 4 bases removed from V and 2 bases from J, the gap between germline ends came to 15 bases. The CDR3 covers 14 residues. CDR1 and CDR2 (germline): SQVTM, ANQGSEA.

Ten or more counts support this clonotype. The V gene is TRBV4-1, the J gene TRBJ2-7, with D unresolved. The CDR3 covers 15 residues. The V and J ends lost 0 bases and 2 bases respectively, with 11 bases between them. Germline lookup yields CDR1 MGHRA and CDR2 YSYEKL. DNA of the CDR3: TGCGCCAGCAGCCAAGAGGCAGAAGGTGCCTACGAGCAGTACTTC. It translates to CASSQEAEGAYEQYF.

This clonotype has a count of ten or more. The rearrangement uses TRBV5-6 and TRBJ2-7; TRBD1 might be the D (5 bases). Germline V CDR1 and CDR2: SGHDT, YYEEEE. The CDR3 is 14 amino acids. Trimming took off 4 bases at V and 4 bases at J, with 15 bases between the two ends. CDR3 DNA: TGTGCCAGCAGCCCGACAGCTTCTGCGTACGAGCAGTACTTC. Translation: CASSPTASAYEQYF.